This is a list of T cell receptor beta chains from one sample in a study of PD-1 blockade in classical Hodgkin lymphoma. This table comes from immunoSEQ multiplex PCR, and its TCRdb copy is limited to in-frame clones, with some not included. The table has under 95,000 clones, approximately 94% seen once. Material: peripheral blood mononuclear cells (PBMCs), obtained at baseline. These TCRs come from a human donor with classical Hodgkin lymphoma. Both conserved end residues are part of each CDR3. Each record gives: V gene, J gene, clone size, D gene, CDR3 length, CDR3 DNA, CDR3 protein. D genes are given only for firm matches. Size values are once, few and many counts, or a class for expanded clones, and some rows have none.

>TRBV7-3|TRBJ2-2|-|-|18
TGTGCCAGCAGCTTAAAAGGACAGTCCCTCGCGAACACCGGGGAGCTGTTTTTT
CASSLKGQSLANTGELFF
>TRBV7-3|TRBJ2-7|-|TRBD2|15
TGTGCCAGCAGCTTTTATGCGGGAGCCCCCTACGAGCAGTACTTC
CASSFYAGAPYEQYF
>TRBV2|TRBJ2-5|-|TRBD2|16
TGTGCCAGCAGTGAACTACTAGCGGGAGGATTGGAGACCCAGTACTTC
CASSELLAGGLETQYF
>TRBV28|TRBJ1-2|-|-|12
TGTGCCAGCAGTTTCCGCGGCTATGGCTACACCTTC
CASSFRGYGYTF
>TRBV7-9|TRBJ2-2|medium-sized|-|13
TGTGCCAGCAGCCCGCTGGGCACCGGGGAGCTGTTTTTT
CASSPLGTGELFF
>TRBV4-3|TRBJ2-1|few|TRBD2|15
TGCGCCAGCAGCCAAGATCGGACTAGTTTGCGGCCAGTGTTCTTC
CASSQDRTSLRPVFF
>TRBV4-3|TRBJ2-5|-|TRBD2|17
TGCGCCAGCAGCCAAGGGGCTAGCGGGAGCTCCCAAGAGACCCAGTACTTC
CASSQGASGSSQETQYF
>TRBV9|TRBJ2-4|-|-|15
TGTGCCAGCAGCGCCGTGGACAGAAGTTTAAACATTCAGTACTTC
CASSAVDRSLNIQYF
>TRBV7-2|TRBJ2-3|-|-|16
TGTGCCAGCAGCTTATACTGGACAGCAAGAATAGATACGCAGTATTTT
CASSLYWTARIDTQYF
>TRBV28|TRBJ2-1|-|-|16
TGTGCCAGCAGGTCAAATGGGTTCTTGGTGTACAATGAGCAGTTCTTC
CASRSNGFLVYNEQFF
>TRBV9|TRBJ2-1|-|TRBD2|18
TGTGCCAGCAGCGTAGTTGGGGGACTAGCGGGATACTACAATGAGCAGTTCTTC
CASSVVGGLAGYYNEQFF
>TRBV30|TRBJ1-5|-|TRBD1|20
TGTGCCTGGAGTGCCCAGGGCGGGGGACAGGGGAAGATTAGCAATCAGCCCCAGCATTTT
CAWSAQGGGQGKISNQPQHF
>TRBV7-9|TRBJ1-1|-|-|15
TGTGCCAGCAGCGGCCAACGACAGGCTGATGCTGAAGCTTTCTTT
CASSGQRQADAEAFF
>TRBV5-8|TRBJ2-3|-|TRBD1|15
TGTGCCAGCAGCACCGGGACAGGGGACACAGATACGCAGTATTTT
CASSTGTGDTDTQYF
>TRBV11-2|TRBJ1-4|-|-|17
TGTGCCAGCAGCTTAGGAGTGAATCAGGGTACTAATGAAAAACTGTTTTTT
CASSLGVNQGTNEKLFF
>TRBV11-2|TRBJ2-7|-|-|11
TGTGCCACCATGGATGCGGTCGAGCAGTACTTC
CATMDAVEQYF
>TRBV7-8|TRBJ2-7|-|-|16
TGTGCCAGCAGCCCAAAGGTTAGGGGGGGAGACTACGAGCAGTACTTC
CASSPKVRGGDYEQYF
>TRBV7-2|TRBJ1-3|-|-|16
TGTGCCAGCAGCTTAGCGCACGGGGTCTCTGGAAACACCATATATTTT
CASSLAHGVSGNTIYF
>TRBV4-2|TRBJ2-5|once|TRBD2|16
TGTGCCAGCAGCCAATTTAGCGGGAGGGTAGGGGAGACCCAGTACTTC
CASSQFSGRVGETQYF